Listed here is a single T cell receptor beta chain. Within the sample, other DNA sequences also encode this same CDR3. There are 14 residues in the CDR3. Germline V gene data show CDR1 as MNHEY and CDR2 as SVGAGI. V lost 2 bases to trimming and J lost 4 bases, with 11 bases between them. The record originates from a study of control samples from healthy donors and cancer patients. TCRdb's table, derived via immunoSEQ multiplex PCR, lists solely in-frame clones and lacks some. The table lists over 200,000 clones, approximately 80% of them singletons. The chain combines TRBV6-5 with TRBJ1-1; D possibly corresponds to TRBD1 (5 bases). Sample: PBMCs. The receptor's source is a woman aged 60 to 75 with lung cancer. The CDR3 nucleotides are TGTGCCAGCAGTTACATATCGGGGACCACTGAAGCTTTCTTT. The encoded protein is CASSYISGTTEAFF.